This T cell receptor beta chain was identified during a study of blood T cell repertoires in COVID-19. For the study at large: COVID-19 samples, acute and convalescent, were from the United States, Italy and Spain. T cells, B-cell-depleted T cells, or PBMCs supplied cDNA or gDNA.

In this sample, this clone turned up once. The germline gives CDR1 SGHAT, CDR2 FQNNGV. Trimming took 2 bases from V and 10 from J, leaving 12 bases between them. The CDR3 spans 14 residues. TCRdb keeps only in-frame clones here, not all; method: immunoSEQ multiplex PCR. The sample contains a few hundred thousand clones, 70% to 90% of which appear only once. Participant ages covered roughly 18 to 89 years across around 25 US areas. Cohort 3 donors counted as recovered after two negative PCRs, clearance, or resolved symptoms. The sequencing input was PBMCs or T cells enriched from blood (not recorded which). The rearrangement joins TRBV11-2 to TRBJ1-6, with no clear D. The TCR was taken from a man aged 25 to 40 who had recovered from COVID-19. The CDR3 here is CASSLRRGQSPLHF. In nucleotides, the CDR3 is TGTGCCAGCAGCTTACGTCGAGGGCAATCACCCCTCCACTTT.